Listed below are T cell receptor beta chains from one sample, sequenced in a study of blood T cell repertoires in COVID-19. Here immunoSEQ multiplex PCR was the method, and the copy in TCRdb shows in-frame clones only, minus some. The table includes 310,000 or so clones, around 89% detected once. Material: PBMCs or T cells enriched from blood (not recorded which). The receptors shown here come from a woman aged 18-29 years with acute COVID-19. Each CDR3 is given with its conserved first and last residue. Each record gives: D gene, V gene, clone size, J gene, CDR3 DNA, CDR3 protein. The D gene is left open where the match is weak. A clone size is listed for some rows: how often the clone was seen (once, few, many), or a class if it is expanded.

-	TRBV20-1	-	TRBJ2-5	TGCAGTGCTAGTCCGGGGGAGACCCAGTACTTC	CSASPGETQYF
-	TRBV29-1	once	TRBJ2-7	TGCAGCGTTGAGCGTCAGGGCTCCTACGAGCAGTACTTC	CSVERQGSYEQYF
-	TRBV19	-	TRBJ1-2	TGTGCCAGTAGTATAGATGGAAGACTCTATGGCTACACCTTC	CASSIDGRLYGYTF
TRBD2	TRBV19	-	TRBJ2-2	TGTGCCAGTAGTAGGACTAGCGGTACCGGGGAGCTGTTTTTT	CASSRTSGTGELFF
TRBD2	TRBV7-9	-	TRBJ2-7	TGTGCCAGCAGCTTAGAACTAGCGGGAGAGAGAGAGCAGTACTTC	CASSLELAGEREQYF
TRBD2	TRBV28	-	TRBJ2-7	TGTGCCAGCAGCTCTACGGGAGGGCCAATCTACGAGCAGTACTTC	CASSSTGGPIYEQYF
TRBD2	TRBV2	-	TRBJ2-7	TGTGCCACCTTGGAGGCCCCCCCGCGACTAGCGGGACCGAACGAGCAGTACTTC	CATLEAPPRLAGPNEQYF
-	TRBV15	-	TRBJ1-3	TGTGCCACCAGCAGAGGTACCGGGACACAAGGGGACTATTATGGAAACACCATATATTTT	CATSRGTGTQGDYYGNTIYF
-	TRBV4-3	many	TRBJ1-2	TGCGCCAGCAGCCAAGATACGGGGTTGGATGGCTACACCTTC	CASSQDTGLDGYTF
TRBD2	TRBV5-1	once	TRBJ2-1	TGCGCCAGCAGCTGGCCTGGGACTAGCGGCTCCTACAATGAGCAGTTCTTC	CASSWPGTSGSYNEQFF
TRBD1	TRBV6-5	few	TRBJ1-1	TGTGCCAGCGACAGGGGCTGGGGTGAAGCTTTCTTT	CASDRGWGEAFF
TRBD1	TRBV7-9	-	TRBJ1-3	TGTGCCAGCAGCCCGGGACAGGAACCTGGAAACACCATATATTTT	CASSPGQEPGNTIYF
-	TRBV5-6	-	TRBJ2-1	TGTGCCAGCAGCTTGGGCGGGGATGAGCAGTTCTTC	CASSLGGDEQFF
TRBD2	TRBV3-1/TRBV3-2	-	TRBJ2-1	TGTGCCAGCAGCCAAGATATCCCTAGCGGGCAGTTCTTC	CASSQDIPSGQFF
-	TRBV6-1	-	TRBJ1-6	TGTGCCAGCAGTGTTAAGAGCTCCTATAATTCACCCCTCCACTTT	CASSVKSSYNSPLHF
TRBD1	TRBV18	-	TRBJ2-5	TGTGCCAGCTCACAGGACAGGGGGATAGGGACCCAGTACTTC	CASSQDRGIGTQYF